The 3 T cell receptor beta chains below come from one sample, sequenced in a study of identical twins. TCRdb re-derived calls from the 5' RACE reads in MiXCR, one entry per CDR3 protein. The profile shows about 900,000 distinct CDR3 sequences, approximately 13% of them singletons. Separately, the same data were catalogued under a study of yellow fever vaccine responses in identical twins.

The specimen sequenced was PBMCs. These receptor sequences come from a woman under 30 in good health.

The chain combines TRBV24-1 with TRBJ1-1, with D possibly being TRBD1 (6 bases). V lost 4 bases and J lost 5, with 10 bases in between. This CDR3 is 13 amino acids long. Germline CDR1 reads KGHDR; CDR2 reads SFDVKD. CDR3 sequence reads: CATSDRGRTEAFF. The CDR3 DNA reads TGTGCCACCAGTGACAGGGGAAGGACTGAAGCTTTCTTT.

This clonotype was observed a handful of times. The chain links TRBV20-1 to TRBJ2-5; D tentatively reads TRBD1 or TRBD2 (7 bases each). In germline, CDR1 is DFQATT, CDR2 SNEGSKA (reference sequence). V was trimmed by 6 bases and J by 5 bases, leaving 19 bases between them. This CDR3 region has 14 residues. The CDR3 DNA reads TGCAGTGCCTTGGGGAGGGGGCAGGGCGAGACCCAGTACTTC. Translated, it gives CSALGRGQGETQYF.

This chain joins TRBV12-3 or TRBV12-4 and TRBJ2-2; 12 bases match TRBD1. The CDR3 has 17 residues. The junction had 8 bases not matched to a gene; V was cut back by 3 bases and J by 6 bases. The CDR3 DNA reads as TGTGCCAGCAGTTTTACCGGGACAGGGGGCTTTCCCGGGGAGCTGTTTTTT. As protein: CASSFTGTGGFPGELFF.